This TCR beta chain emerged from a study of blood T cell repertoires in COVID-19. Study context: COVID-19 samples from acute and convalescent phases originated in the United States, Italy and Spain. T cells, B-cell-depleted T cells, or PBMCs provided the cDNA or gDNA that served as material.

The CDR3 length is 15 residues. Losses at the gene ends were 5 bases for V and 2 bases for J; bases not matched to a gene: 3. Germline V gene sequence: CDR1 SGHTA, CDR2 FQGTGA. The authors' processing: Nucleated cell number was recorded as an estimate derived from reference gene primer amplification. Profiled with immunoSEQ multiplex PCR; TCRdb holds only in-frame clones, not every one. V, J and clone size are taken as reported in that table, and D and trimming were inferred from the DNA itself. The data hold fewer than 500,000 clones, with about 89% observed a single time. This sequence originates from a woman aged 30 to 39 with acute or convalescent COVID-19. The chain uses TRBV7-3 and TRBJ2-1; 10 nucleotides line up with TRBD2. Specimen: peripheral blood. CDR3 nucleotides: TGTGCCAGCAGCCCTCTAGCGGGGGCCTACAATGAGCAGTTCTTC. Amino acid sequence: CASSPLAGAYNEQFF.